The 11 T cell receptor beta chains below come from one sample, sequenced in a study of T cells after posttransplantation cyclophosphamide. Cyclophosphamide on days +3 and +4 followed busulfan-fludarabine conditioning and a marrow graft. Only in-frame clones appear in the TCRdb table, and some are missing; sequencing was by immunoSEQ multiplex PCR. This sample yields roughly 42,000 clones, of which 90% are seen a single time; roughly 2.5% belongs to the top ten. The specimen was PBMCs, collected roughly 60 days after allogeneic stem cell transplant with posttransplant cyclophosphamide. The receptors were sampled from a male patient aged 55 to 69 who received an allogeneic stem cell transplant from a related donor and was CMV-positive. Some of the T cells might come from the graft donor.

This clone was counted a single time. This sequence joins TRBV6-4 and TRBJ2-1; TRBD2 aligns across 13 bases. From germline, CDR1 is MRHNA and CDR2 SNTAGT. The CDR3 totals 17 residues. V gave up 4 bases and J gave up 0 bases; unmatched junction bases: 3. CDR3 in DNA: TGTGCCAGCAGTGGGACTAGCGGGGGTAGCTCCTACAATGAGCAGTTCTTC. Its translation is CASSGTSGGSSYNEQFF.

The chain joins TRBV10-3 to TRBJ2-5; 8 bases are a match to TRBD2. Germline assignment: CDR1 ENHRY and CDR2 SYGVKD. V shed 3 bases, J shed 5 bases, and the junction held 8 bases outside the gene matches. The CDR3 has 15 residues. CDR3 DNA sequence: TGTGCCATCAGTGACCCCAACGGGGGGGCTGAGACCCAGTACTTC. Translated, it gives CAISDPNGGAETQYF.

The chain employs TRBV6-6 and TRBJ1-5; D is possibly TRBD1 (5 bases). V was cut by 8 bases and J by 6 bases, with 14 bases left in between. Germline-derived CDR1 and CDR2 are MNHNY and SVGAGI (reference sequence). The CDR3 spans 13 residues. CDR3 sequence (DNA): TGTGCCAGCTCGGGGGAGGATGGTCAGCCCCAGCATTTT. Its translation: CASSGEDGQPQHF.

V and J are TRBV5-6 and TRBJ2-5, with 12 bases that match TRBD2. The CDR3 is 15 amino acids. Germline V CDR1 and CDR2: SGHDT, YYEEEE. V shed 3 bases and J 2 bases; nucleotides not matched to a gene: 2. This CDR3 reads CASSSLAGGQETQYF. As DNA, the CDR3 is TGTGCCAGCAGCTCCCTAGCGGGGGGGCAAGAGACCCAGTACTTC.

Comments on this clone: The sample contains more than one DNA sequence encoding this CDR3. The rearrangement links TRBV4-1 to TRBJ1-6; no reliable D call. CDR1 is MGHRA and CDR2 is YSYEKL in the germline V gene. The CDR3 runs 14 residues. V was cut by 3 bases and J by 7 bases, with 10 bases left in between. CDR3 in amino acids: CASSQWAGNSPLHF. CDR3 sequence (DNA): TGCGCCAGCAGCCAGTGGGCCGGCAATTCACCCCTCCACTTT.

The chain employs TRBV6-1 and TRBJ2-7, with 8 bases identical to TRBD1. The CDR3 loop spans 15 amino acids. The V gene's germline CDR1 is MNHNS and CDR2 SASEGT. The ends lost 8 bases at V and 1 base at J; junction bases unmatched: 10. CDR3 in amino acids: CASGPDRGISYEQYF. The DNA of the CDR3 is TGTGCCAGCGGACCCGACAGGGGTATATCCTACGAGCAGTACTTC.

V is TRBV30 and J is TRBJ1-3; D unresolved. The germline V gene encodes CDR1 GTSNPN and CDR2 SVGIG (reference sequence). V gave up 3 bases and J gave up 0 bases, with 6 bases separating them. This CDR3 contains 13 residues. The CDR3 here is CAWRRDSGNTIYF. In DNA, the CDR3 is TGTGCCTGGAGGCGTGACTCTGGAAACACCATATATTTT.

The chain employs TRBV6-1 and TRBJ2-7; weak D call: TRBD2 (5 bases). This CDR3 has 16 residues. With 0 bases removed from V and 3 bases from J, the gap between germline ends came to 15 bases. Germline CDR1 and CDR2: MNHNS and SASEGT. DNA for the CDR3: TGTGCCAGCAGTGAAGCGCTTCAAGAGGGAATCTACGAGCAGTACGTC. It is translated as CASSEALQEGIYEQYV.

The genes are TRBV11-2 and TRBJ2-7; maybe TRBD2 (6 bases). Germline assignment: CDR1 SGHAT and CDR2 FQNNGV. Trimming took 6 bases from V and 5 from J, leaving 17 bases between them. The CDR3 is made up of 14 amino acids. CDR3 nucleotide sequence: TGTGCCAGCAGTCTCAATCCGGGGGTAAACGAGCAGTACTTC. This sequence encodes CASSLNPGVNEQYF.

The rearrangement links TRBV6-5 to TRBJ2-3; the D gene is possibly TRBD1 (7 bases). CDR1 MNHEY and CDR2 SVGAGI come from the germline V gene. This CDR3 is 16 amino acids long. Trimming took off 2 bases at V and 5 bases at J, with 17 bases between the two ends. DNA for the CDR3: TGTGCCAGCAGTTACCGACAGGGTGTGGGGGGAGATACGCAGTATTTT. Protein: CASSYRQGVGGDTQYF.

V usage is TRBV18 and J usage is TRBJ2-2; 7 positions agree with TRBD1. Germline CDR1 and CDR2: KGHSH and LQKENI. This CDR3 comprises 15 residues. Trimming cost V 2 bases and J 3 bases; bases outside gene matches: 3. The CDR3 DNA is TGTGCCAGCTCACCAGGGCAGGGGGACACCGGGGAGCTGTTTTTT. Its translation: CASSPGQGDTGELFF.